The entry below describes one T cell receptor beta chain. Other nucleotide sequences in the sample specify the same CDR3. The data were obtained in a study of blood T cell repertoires in COVID-19. Original analysis: Amplified reference gene primers provided the basis for estimating nucleated cell counts. The repertoire was sequenced with immunoSEQ multiplex PCR; TCRdb's copy has only in-frame clones and lacks some. For V, J and clone size, that table is used; D and trimming come from the DNA. The sample includes a few hundred thousand clones, around 82% seen only once; the top ten take about 3.9%. The sample consisted of peripheral blood. This clonotype originated in a woman of 80 years or more with acute or convalescent COVID-19.

As DNA, the CDR3 is TGTGCCAGCAGCTTGGGACAGGGGGCTACCGGGGAGCTGTTTTTT. This sequence encodes CASSLGQGATGELFF. V is TRBV7-9 and J is TRBJ2-2; 12 nucleotides line up with TRBD1. CDR1 is SEHNR and CDR2 is FQNEAQ in the germline V gene (reference sequence). The V and J ends lost 3 bases and 5 bases, in that order; junction bases with no gene match: 1. The CDR3 is 15 residues long.